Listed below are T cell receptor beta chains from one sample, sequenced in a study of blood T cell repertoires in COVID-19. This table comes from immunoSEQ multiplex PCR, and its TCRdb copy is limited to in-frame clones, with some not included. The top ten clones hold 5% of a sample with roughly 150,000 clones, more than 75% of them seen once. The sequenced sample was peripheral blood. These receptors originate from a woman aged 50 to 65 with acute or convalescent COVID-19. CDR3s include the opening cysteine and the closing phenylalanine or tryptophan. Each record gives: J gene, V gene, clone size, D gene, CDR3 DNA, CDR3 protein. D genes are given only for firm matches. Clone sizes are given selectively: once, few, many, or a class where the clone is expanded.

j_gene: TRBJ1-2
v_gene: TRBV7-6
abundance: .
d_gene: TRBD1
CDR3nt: TGTGCCAGCAGCCTCGGACAGGGGGCCCTCTATGGCTACACCTTC
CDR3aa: CASSLGQGALYGYTF

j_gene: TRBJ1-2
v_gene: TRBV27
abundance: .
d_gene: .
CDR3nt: TGTGCCAGCAGTTTCTCGGGGAATTCTAACTATGGCTACACCTTC
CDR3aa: CASSFSGNSNYGYTF

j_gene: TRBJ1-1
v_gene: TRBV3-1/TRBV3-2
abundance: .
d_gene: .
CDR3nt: TGTGCCAGCAGCCAAGTCTCTATGAACACTGAAGCTTTCTTT
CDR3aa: CASSQVSMNTEAFF

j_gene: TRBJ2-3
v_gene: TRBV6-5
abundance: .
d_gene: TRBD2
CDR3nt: TGTGCCAGCAGTTACTCGAGGGCTAGCGGCCCAGATACGCAGTATTTT
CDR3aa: CASSYSRASGPDTQYF

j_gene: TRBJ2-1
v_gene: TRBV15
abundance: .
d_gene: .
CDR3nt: TGTGCCACCAGCAGATTAAGGGGTTCCTCCTACAATGAGCAGTTCTTC
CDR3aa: CATSRLRGSSYNEQFF

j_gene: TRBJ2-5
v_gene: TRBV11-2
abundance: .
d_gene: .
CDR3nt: TGTGCCAGCAGCGCGTCTACGGGACTTCATAAAGAGACCCAGTACTTC
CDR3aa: CASSASTGLHKETQYF

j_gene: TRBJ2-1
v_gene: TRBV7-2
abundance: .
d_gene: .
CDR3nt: TGTGCCAGCAGCTTAGTGGGGGCGGGGGCGGCTGTCAATGAGCAGTTCTTC
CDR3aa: CASSLVGAGAAVNEQFF

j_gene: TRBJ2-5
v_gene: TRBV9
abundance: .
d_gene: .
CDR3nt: TGTGCCAGCAGCGTAGGTGGGGGCGGGGAGACCCAGTACTTC
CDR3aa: CASSVGGGGETQYF

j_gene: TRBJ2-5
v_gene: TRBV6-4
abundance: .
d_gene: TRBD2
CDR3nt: TGTGCCAGCAGCCCGGGACTAGCGGATCAAGAGACCCAGTACTTC
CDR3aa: CASSPGLADQETQYF

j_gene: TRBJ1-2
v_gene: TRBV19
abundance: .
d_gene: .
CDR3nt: TGTGCCAGTAATAACATCTATGGCTACACCTTC
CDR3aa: CASNNIYGYTF

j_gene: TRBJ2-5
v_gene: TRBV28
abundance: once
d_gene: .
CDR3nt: TGTGCCAGCAGTTTCACAGGGCAGACCCAGTACTTC
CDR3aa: CASSFTGQTQYF

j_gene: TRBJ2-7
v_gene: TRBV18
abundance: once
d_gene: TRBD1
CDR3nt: TGTGCCAGCTCACCACAGGGAGACAGGGCTGTTACCCAGTACTTC
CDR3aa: CASSPQGDRAVTQYF

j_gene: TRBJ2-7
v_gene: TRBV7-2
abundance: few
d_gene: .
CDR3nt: TGTGCCAGCAGCTTAAACGAGGTATCCTACGAGCAGTACTTC
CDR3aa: CASSLNEVSYEQYF

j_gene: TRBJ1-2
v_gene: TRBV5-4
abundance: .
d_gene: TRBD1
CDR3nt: TGTGCCAGCAGCTTGGGACAGGGATCGAGTCCTGACTACACCTTC
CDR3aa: CASSLGQGSSPDYTF

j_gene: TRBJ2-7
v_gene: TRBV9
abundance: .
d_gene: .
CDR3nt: TGTGCCAGCAGCGTAGCTCCTGGGAGCTCCTACGAGCAGTACTTC
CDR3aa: CASSVAPGSSYEQYF

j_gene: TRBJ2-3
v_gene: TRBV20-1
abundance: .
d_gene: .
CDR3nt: TGCAGTGCTAGTAATAGGGGGGGCCTAGATACGCAGTATTTT
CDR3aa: CSASNRGGLDTQYF

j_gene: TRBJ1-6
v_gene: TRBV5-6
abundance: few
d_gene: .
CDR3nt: TGTGCCAGCAGCTTGGTCGTCGTAGACTATAATTCACCCCTCCACTTT
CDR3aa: CASSLVVVDYNSPLHF

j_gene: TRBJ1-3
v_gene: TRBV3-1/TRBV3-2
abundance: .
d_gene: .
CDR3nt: TGTGCCAGCAGCCTACGGGGGATCTCTGGAAACACCATATATTTT
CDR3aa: CASSLRGISGNTIYF

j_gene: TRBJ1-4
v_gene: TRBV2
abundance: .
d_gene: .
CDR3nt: TGTGCCAGTAGCCCAGGGATCATCCCAACTAATGAAAAACTGTTTTTT
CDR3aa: CASSPGIIPTNEKLFF

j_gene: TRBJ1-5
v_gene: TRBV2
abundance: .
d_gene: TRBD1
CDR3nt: TGTGCCAGCGATAGACAATCTGGACAGGGGGAAAGGCAGCCCCAGCATTTT
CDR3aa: CASDRQSGQGERQPQHF

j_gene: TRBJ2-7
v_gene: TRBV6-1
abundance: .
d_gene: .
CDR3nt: TGTGCCAGCAGTGAGGTGCGAGGATTCCGGCAGTACTTC
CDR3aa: CASSEVRGFRQYF

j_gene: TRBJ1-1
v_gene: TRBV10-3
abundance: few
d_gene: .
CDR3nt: TGTGCCATCGGATCCCCCGGGTCAGAAGCTTTCTTT
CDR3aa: CAIGSPGSEAFF

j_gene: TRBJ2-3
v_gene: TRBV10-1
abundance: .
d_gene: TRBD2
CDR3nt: TGCGCCAGCAGGAGCGGGAATCCTCACTCTCCTAGCACAGATACGCAGTATTTT
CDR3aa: CASRSGNPHSPSTDTQYF

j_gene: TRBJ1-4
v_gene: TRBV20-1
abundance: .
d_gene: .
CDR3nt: TGCAGTGCTAGTCGAACTAATGAAAAACTGTTTTTT
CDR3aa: CSASRTNEKLFF

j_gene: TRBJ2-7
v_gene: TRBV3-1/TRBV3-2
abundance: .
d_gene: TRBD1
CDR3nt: TGTGCCAGCAGCCAAGGGAGGACAGGGATGGAGCAGTACTTC
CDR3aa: CASSQGRTGMEQYF

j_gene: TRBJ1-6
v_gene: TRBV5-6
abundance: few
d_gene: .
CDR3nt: TGTGCCAGCAGCGAAGGGGATTCACCCCTCCACTTT
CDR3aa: CASSEGDSPLHF

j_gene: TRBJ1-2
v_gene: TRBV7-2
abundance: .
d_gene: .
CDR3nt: TGTGCCAGCAGCCCTCACTTCCGCGATGGCTACACCTTC
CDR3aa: CASSPHFRDGYTF

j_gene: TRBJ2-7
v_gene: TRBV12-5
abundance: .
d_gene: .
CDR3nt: TGTGCTAGTGGTCAACAAACGATCAGGTGTTCCTACGAGCAGTACTTC
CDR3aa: CASGQQTIRCSYEQYF

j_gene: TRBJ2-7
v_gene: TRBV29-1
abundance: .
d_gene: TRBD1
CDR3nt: TGCAGCGTTGCCCCGGGACAGGGTTCCTACGAGCAGTACTTC
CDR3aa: CSVAPGQGSYEQYF

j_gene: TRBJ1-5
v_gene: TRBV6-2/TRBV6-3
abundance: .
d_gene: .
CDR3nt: TGTGCCAGCAGCAGTCAGGGGAATCAGCCCCAGCATTTT
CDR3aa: CASSSQGNQPQHF

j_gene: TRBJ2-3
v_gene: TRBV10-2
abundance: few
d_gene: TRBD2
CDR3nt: TGCGCCGTAAGCCCTAGCGGCGCTAGCACAGATACGCAGTATTTT
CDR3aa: CAVSPSGASTDTQYF

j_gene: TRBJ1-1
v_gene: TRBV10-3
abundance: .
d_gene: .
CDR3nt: TGTGCCATCAGATCCCCGGACTCTGGGGATACCACTGAAGCTTTCTTT
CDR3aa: CAIRSPDSGDTTEAFF

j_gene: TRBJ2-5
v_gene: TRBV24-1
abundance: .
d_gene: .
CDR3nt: TGTGCCACCAGTGATTTTAACAGGCAAGAGACCCAGTACTTC
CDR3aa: CATSDFNRQETQYF

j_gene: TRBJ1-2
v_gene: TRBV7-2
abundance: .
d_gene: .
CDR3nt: TGTGCCAGCAGCTTACACACCGCAGGGGCTGTTGGCTACACCTTC
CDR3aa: CASSLHTAGAVGYTF

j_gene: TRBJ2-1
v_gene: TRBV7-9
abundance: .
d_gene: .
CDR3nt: TGTGCCAGCAGCTTGGGACTCTACAATGAGCAGTTCTTC
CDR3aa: CASSLGLYNEQFF

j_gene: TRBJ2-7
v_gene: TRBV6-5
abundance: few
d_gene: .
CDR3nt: TGTGCCAGCAGTTACCAACAGGCTTACTACGAGCAGTACTTC
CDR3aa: CASSYQQAYYEQYF

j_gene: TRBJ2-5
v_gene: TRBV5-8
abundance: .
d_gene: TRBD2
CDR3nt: TGTGCCAGCAGCCCACCGACTAGCGGAGAGACCCAGTACTTC
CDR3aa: CASSPPTSGETQYF

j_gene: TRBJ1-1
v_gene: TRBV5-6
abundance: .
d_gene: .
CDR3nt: TGTGCCAGCAGCAAAAGACGGGGGAACACTGAAGCTTTCTTT
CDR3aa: CASSKRRGNTEAFF

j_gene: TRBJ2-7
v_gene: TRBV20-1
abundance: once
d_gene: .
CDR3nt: TGCAGTGCTACTGATCAGGGCGGGACTTCTTACGAGCAGTACTTC
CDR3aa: CSATDQGGTSYEQYF

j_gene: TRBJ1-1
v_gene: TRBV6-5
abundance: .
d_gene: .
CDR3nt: TGTGCCAGCAGAGACGGGACAACGACTGAAGCTTTCTTT
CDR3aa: CASRDGTTTEAFF

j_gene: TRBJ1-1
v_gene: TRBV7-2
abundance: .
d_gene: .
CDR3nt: TGTGCCAGCAGCTTATCTCAGTTTGCTGAAGCTTTCTTT
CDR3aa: CASSLSQFAEAFF

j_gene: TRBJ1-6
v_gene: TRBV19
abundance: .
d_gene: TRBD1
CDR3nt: TGTGCCAGTAGTACGTCCGGGACAGACAATTCACCCCTCCACTTT
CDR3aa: CASSTSGTDNSPLHF

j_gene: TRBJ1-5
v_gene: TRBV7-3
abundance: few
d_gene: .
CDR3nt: TGTGCCAGCAGCTTAAACCGGGATCAGCCCCAGCATTTT
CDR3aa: CASSLNRDQPQHF

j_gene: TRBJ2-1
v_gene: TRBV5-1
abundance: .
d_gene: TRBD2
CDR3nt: TGCGCCAGCAGCTTGGTCGGGGACTACTACAATGAGCAGTTCTTC
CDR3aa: CASSLVGDYYNEQFF

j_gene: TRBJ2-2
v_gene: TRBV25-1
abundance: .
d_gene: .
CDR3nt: TGTGCCAGCCAGGTGATCGGGGAGCTGTTTTTT
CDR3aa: CASQVIGELFF

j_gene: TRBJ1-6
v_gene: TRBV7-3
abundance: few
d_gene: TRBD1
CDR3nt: TGTGCCAGCAGCTACCGGACAGGGGGCTGGTCACCCCTCCACTTT
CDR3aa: CASSYRTGGWSPLHF

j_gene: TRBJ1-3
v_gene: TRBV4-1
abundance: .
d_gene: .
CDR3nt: TGCGCCAGCAGCCAAGTTGGGGACTTAAGCTCTGGAAACACCATATATTTT
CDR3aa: CASSQVGDLSSGNTIYF

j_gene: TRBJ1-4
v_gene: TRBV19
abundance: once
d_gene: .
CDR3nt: TGTGCCAGTAGTATCGGAGTAAATGAAAAACTGTTTTTT
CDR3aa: CASSIGVNEKLFF

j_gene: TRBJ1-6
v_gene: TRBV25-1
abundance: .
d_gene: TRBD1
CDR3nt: TGTGCCAGCAGTGTTCGACAGGGTGATTCACCCCTCCACTTT
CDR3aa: CASSVRQGDSPLHF

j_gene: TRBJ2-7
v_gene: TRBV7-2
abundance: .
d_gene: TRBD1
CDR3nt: TGTGCCAGCAGGGGGGACAGGAGCAGCTCCTACGAGCAGTACTTC
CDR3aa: CASRGDRSSSYEQYF

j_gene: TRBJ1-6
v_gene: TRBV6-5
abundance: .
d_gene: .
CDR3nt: TGTGCCAGCAGCCACGACAGGAGGTATAATTCACCCCTCCACTTT
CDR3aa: CASSHDRRYNSPLHF

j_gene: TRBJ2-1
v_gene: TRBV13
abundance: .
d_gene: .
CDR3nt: TGTGCCAGCAGCTTAGGCCGGGACTACAATGAGCAGTTCTTC
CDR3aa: CASSLGRDYNEQFF